Listed below are T cell receptor beta chains from one sample, sequenced in a study of T cells after yellow fever vaccination. From the 5' RACE reads, TCRdb called clonotypes with MiXCR, one entry per CDR3 protein. Of 200,000 to 300,000 distinct CDR3 sequences listed, approximately 13% are singletons. The sequenced sample was CD4+ T cells sorted from PBMCs, obtained 45 days after the yellow fever booster vaccination. These receptors came from a man aged 30 to 45 who received the YFV17D yellow fever vaccine. Each CDR3 is given with its conserved first and last residue. The D gene is left open where the match is weak. Rows give clone size only sometimes, using once, few, many, or a class for an expanded clone.

clone_size	v_call	d_call	j_call	cdr3_nt	cdr3_aa
NA	TRBV11-2	TRBD2	TRBJ2-5	TGTGCCAGCAGGGGATTAGGCGTGGCTAGCGGGAGGGAGCTTTACCAAGAGACCCAGTACTTC	CASRGLGVASGRELYQETQYF
NA	TRBV28	TRBD1	TRBJ2-2	TGTGCCAGCAGTCCCCCGGGACAGGGGACCGGGGAGCTGTTTTTT	CASSPPGQGTGELFF
NA	TRBV14	NA	TRBJ2-7	TGTGCCAGCAGCCAGGGGGCATTGGCTGTCTATGGCGAGCAGTACTTC	CASSQGALAVYGEQYF
NA	TRBV5-1	NA	TRBJ2-1	TGCGCCAGCAGCTTAACCGGCCCCGACAATGAGCAGTTCTTC	CASSLTGPDNEQFF
NA	TRBV5-1	NA	TRBJ2-7	TGCGCCAGCAGCCTCGATCCTTTCTACGAGCAGTACTTC	CASSLDPFYEQYF
NA	TRBV20-1	NA	TRBJ2-2	TGCAGTGCTAGAGCCCCCGGGACAACGAACACCGGGGAGCTGTTTTTT	CSARAPGTTNTGELFF
few	TRBV4-3	NA	TRBJ2-2	TGCGCCAGCAGCCGGACTTCGAACACCGGGGAGCTGTTTTTT	CASSRTSNTGELFF
many	TRBV3-1	TRBD2	TRBJ2-7	TGTGCCAGCAGTCGGACTAGCGGGGGCTACGAGCAGTACTTC	CASSRTSGGYEQYF
NA	TRBV12-3/TRBV12-4	TRBD1	TRBJ1-3	TGTGCCAGCAGTCCCGACAGGGGCTCTGGAAACATCATATATTTT	CASSPDRGSGNIIYF
NA	TRBV7-2	NA	TRBJ2-7	TGTGCCAGCAGCTCCTGGGGGACGGAGACCTACGAGCAGTACTTC	CASSSWGTETYEQYF
many	TRBV12-3/TRBV12-4	NA	TRBJ1-1	TGTGCCAGCAGTTTTGGGGGCCACACTGAAGCTTTCTTT	CASSFGGHTEAFF
few	TRBV11-2	NA	TRBJ2-3	TGTGCCAGCAGCTTAGTGGCAGGAGGGGGCACAGATACGCAGTATTTT	CASSLVAGGGTDTQYF
NA	TRBV6-1	NA	TRBJ2-5	TGTGCCAGCAGTGGACTGGGACGGGCTGGTAAGACCCAGTACTTC	CASSGLGRAGKTQYF
NA	TRBV5-1	NA	TRBJ2-7	TGCGCCAGCAGTCACCGCGGGACCTCCTACGAGCAGTACTTC	CASSHRGTSYEQYF
few	TRBV20-1	NA	TRBJ2-7	TGCAGTGCTAGTGAGACCCACGAGCAGTACTTC	CSASETHEQYF
NA	TRBV15	NA	TRBJ2-5	TGTGCCACCAGCAGAGAGCTGAAGAGAACCCAGTACTTC	CATSRELKRTQYF
few	TRBV20-1	TRBD2	TRBJ2-1	TGCAGTGCCACTTCCCCGGGGGGACTAAACAATGAGCAGTTCTTC	CSATSPGGLNNEQFF
few	TRBV7-3	TRBD2	TRBJ2-5	TGTGCCAGCAGCCGATACCCTAGCGGAGGAGAGACCCAGTACTTC	CASSRYPSGGETQYF
few	TRBV20-1	NA	TRBJ2-7	TGCAGTGCGGGGGGACGGTTCCACGAGCAGTACTTC	CSAGGRFHEQYF
many	TRBV2	NA	TRBJ2-1	TGTGCCAGCAGTGAACCCCGGGGGAGAGATGAGCAGTTCTTC	CASSEPRGRDEQFF
many	TRBV7-2	NA	TRBJ1-4	TGTGCCAGCAGCGGGTATCTTGCTGGTAATGAAAAACTGTTTTTT	CASSGYLAGNEKLFF
few	TRBV7-9	NA	TRBJ2-3	TGTGCCAGCAGACGAAGCGCTAGCACAGATACGCAGTATTTT	CASRRSASTDTQYF
NA	TRBV4-2	NA	TRBJ2-1	TGTGCCAGCAGCCAAGATAGGGGGTCAGGGGAGAGCTCCTACAATGAGCAGTTCTTC	CASSQDRGSGESSYNEQFF
few	TRBV7-2	TRBD1	TRBJ2-7	TGTGCCAGCAGCCGCCGGACAGGGGGCTCCTACGAGCAGTACTTC	CASSRRTGGSYEQYF
once	TRBV7-2	NA	TRBJ1-6	TGTGCCAGCAGCTTCTCACTGAGCTCCTATAATTCACCCCTGCACTTT	CASSFSLSSYNSPLHF
few	TRBV20-1	TRBD2	TRBJ2-1	TGCAGTGCTAGCGGGCTAGCGGGAGGAAATGAGCAGTTCTTC	CSASGLAGGNEQFF
few	TRBV3-1	TRBD1	TRBJ1-2	TGTGCCAGCAGCCTGACGGGGACAGGAACTAACTATGGCTACACCTTC	CASSLTGTGTNYGYTF
many	TRBV20-1	TRBD2	TRBJ2-1	TGCAGTGCGCGCACTAGCGGGAGCGGCAATGAGCAGTTCTTC	CSARTSGSGNEQFF
few	TRBV5-1	TRBD1	TRBJ2-3	TGCGCCAGCAGCCCCACCCCAGGGGGCCCCACAGATACGCAGTATTTT	CASSPTPGGPTDTQYF
NA	TRBV5-1	NA	TRBJ2-3	TGCGCCAGCAGCCCCGGACCTCCCACAGATACGCAGTATTTT	CASSPGPPTDTQYF
NA	TRBV27	NA	TRBJ2-1	TGTGCCAGCGGGAGAGACTACAATGAGCAGTTCTTC	CASGRDYNEQFF
few	TRBV4-2	TRBD2	TRBJ2-1	TGTGCCAGCAGCCCTGAGGCTAGCGGGCCTGGAGGGTCCTACAATGAGCAGTTCTTC	CASSPEASGPGGSYNEQFF
few	TRBV5-1	TRBD1	TRBJ1-6	TGCGCCAGCAAGCAGGGGGTAGAGTCACCCCTCCACTTT	CASKQGVESPLHF
NA	TRBV10-3	NA	TRBJ2-5	TGTGCCATCAGTGAGCCGCTCCTTGGAGGAGAGACCCAGTACTTC	CAISEPLLGGETQYF
NA	TRBV6-5	NA	TRBJ1-2	TGTGCCAGCAGTTACTCGAGCAGAGGGGCGGATGGCTACACCTTC	CASSYSSRGADGYTF
few	TRBV20-1	NA	TRBJ1-5	TGCAGTGCTAGAGATTTTGGGGAGTACAATCAGCCCCAGCATTTT	CSARDFGEYNQPQHF
NA	TRBV10-3	NA	TRBJ2-2	TGTGCCATCAGTGCGGGGGAGAACACCGGGGAGCTGTTTTTT	CAISAGENTGELFF
few	TRBV5-1	TRBD1	TRBJ2-7	TGCGCCAGCAGCTTTTGGGGGGACAGGGTTGATGAGCAGTACTTC	CASSFWGDRVDEQYF
NA	TRBV30	NA	TRBJ2-3	TGTGCCTGGAGGGAAGGGACCCACACAGATACGCAGTATTTT	CAWREGTHTDTQYF
many	TRBV18	TRBD1	TRBJ2-2	TGTGCCAGCTCACGAAACCGGGACAGAAACACCGGGGAGCTGTTTTTT	CASSRNRDRNTGELFF
few	TRBV7-8	NA	TRBJ2-7	TGTGCCAGCAGCTTAGCGTCACCGCGGGAAAGGGTCGAGCAGTACTTC	CASSLASPRERVEQYF
many	TRBV7-9	NA	TRBJ2-1	TGTGCCAGCAGCTTATCAGGGAATGAGCAGTTCTTC	CASSLSGNEQFF
NA	TRBV6-1	TRBD2	TRBJ2-2	TGTGCCAGCAGTGCCGTAGGACTAGCGGGAAACACCGGGGAGCTGTTTTTT	CASSAVGLAGNTGELFF
NA	TRBV5-6	NA	TRBJ2-7	TGTGCCAGCAGCTTGTTGAGTAACTCCTACGAGCAGTACTTC	CASSLLSNSYEQYF
many	TRBV5-1	TRBD1	TRBJ2-1	TGCGCCAGCAGGACAGGGGGTTACAATGAGCAGTTCTTC	CASRTGGYNEQFF